Below, 17 T cell receptor beta chains from the same sample are listed, as sequenced in a study of identical twins. MiXCR, run by TCRdb on the 5' RACE reads, gives a single entry per CDR3 protein. This table holds a few hundred thousand distinct CDR3 sequences, roughly 26% found once. These sequences were also reported in another study, on T cells expressing NK-cell markers.

The sample was CD4+ T cells sorted from blood. The source of these receptors is a woman aged 18 to 35 in good health.

The J gene is TRBJ2-1, the V gene TRBV29-1; TRBD2 is a possible D gene (5 bases). The ends were cut back, 7 bases at V and 5 bases at J, with 21 bases in the middle. Germline V CDR1 and CDR2: SQVTM, ANQGSEA. The CDR3 totals 15 residues. The CDR3 region is CSATPAGGQNNEQFF. The CDR3 DNA reads as TGCAGCGCCACCCCCGCAGGAGGTCAAAACAATGAGCAGTTCTTC.

The chain joins TRBV3-1 to TRBJ1-2, with 11 nucleotides matching TRBD1. The CDR3 is 14 residues long. Germline V gene lookup returns CDR1 LGHDT and CDR2 YNNKEL (reference sequence). V shed 3 bases, J shed 6 bases, and the junction held 3 bases outside the gene matches. The CDR3 region is CASSHRTGGDGYTF. CDR3 bases: TGTGCCAGCAGCCATCGGACAGGGGGCGATGGCTACACCTTC.

V and J are TRBV6-6 and TRBJ1-3; D is perhaps TRBD1 (5 bases). Germline V gene data show CDR1 as MNHNY and CDR2 as SVGAGI (reference sequence). V lost 0 bases to trimming and J lost 8 bases, with 8 bases between them. The CDR3 is made up of 13 amino acids. CDR3 bases: TGTGCCAGCAGTTACTCGGGACCGGACACCATATATTTT. It encodes CASSYSGPDTIYF.

The V gene is TRBV21-1, the J gene TRBJ2-2; TRBD1 is taken as the D call from the table, unchecked against the DNA. TRBV21-1 is a recognized pseudogene. The CDR3 runs 16 residues. CDR3 region: CASSNAREANTGELFF. The CDR3 coding sequence is TGTGCCAGCAGCAATGCCAGGGAGGCGAACACCGGGGAGCTGTTTTTT.

A few counts support this clonotype. This chain uses TRBV12-3 or TRBV12-4 with TRBJ2-5; no firm D call. Deletions cut 7 bases from V and 1 base from J, with 13 bases between. The CDR3 runs 14 residues. CDR3 residues: CASTRLASQETQYF. The CDR3 nucleotides read TGTGCCAGCACCCGTCTGGCGTCCCAAGAGACCCAGTACTTC.

This clonotype appeared a few times. This chain joins TRBV7-8 and TRBJ2-3; D unresolved. Germline V gene sequence: CDR1 SGHVS, CDR2 FQNEAQ. Between the trimmed V and J ends, which lost 3 bases and 0 bases, there was a span of 10 bases. The CDR3 sequence is 15 residues long. CDR3 nucleotides: TGTGCCAGCAGCTTGATAAAACCTAGCACAGATACGCAGTATTTT. Protein product: CASSLIKPSTDTQYF.

CDR3 bases: TGCAGTGCTATTGGTAGGACAACCGGGGAGCTGTTTTTT. It translates to CSAIGRTTGELFF. This chain uses TRBV20-1 with TRBJ2-2, with a possible D match to TRBD1 (5 bases). The CDR3 consists of 13 residues. Trimming shortened V by 4 bases and J by 5 bases, and 11 bases separated the two germline ends. Germline lookup yields CDR1 DFQATT and CDR2 SNEGSKA (reference sequence).

V and J are TRBV27 and TRBJ2-1; 8 nucleotides agree with TRBD2. J gave up 0 bases and V 2 bases, and 3 bases lay outside the gene matches. Germline V CDR1 and CDR2: MNHEY, SMNVEV (reference sequence). The CDR3 sequence is 16 residues long. CDR3 region: CASSLLAGLSYNEQFF. The CDR3 nucleotides are TGTGCCAGCAGTTTACTAGCGGGCCTCTCCTACAATGAGCAGTTCTTC.

The chain uses TRBV10-3 and TRBJ1-1; the match to TRBD1 covers 9 bases. The V segment lost 6 bases and the J segment 5 bases; nucleotides outside the gene matches: 10. This CDR3 is 15 amino acids long. CDR1 ENHRY and CDR2 SYGVKD come from the germline V gene. CDR3 in DNA: TGTGCCATCAGCGGGACAGGGCCAGGTGTAACTGAAGCTTTCTTT. Residues: CAISGTGPGVTEAFF.

On this clonotype itself: A read error may account for a junction end that differs from germline. This chain connects TRBV18 to TRBJ2-1, with D unclear. The length of the CDR3 is 13 residues. CDR1 and CDR2 (germline): KGHSH, LQKENI. The CDR3: CASSPRFQDEQFF. The CDR3, as DNA: TGTGCCAGCTCCCCACGGTTTCAGGATGAGCAGTTCTTC.

This chain connects TRBV6-2 or TRBV6-3 to TRBJ2-1, with 7 nucleotides matching TRBD2. Germline CDR1 MNHEY, CDR2 SVGEGT. This CDR3 contains 15 residues. Trimming took 6 bases from V and 7 from J; bases not matched to a gene: 12. Here the CDR3 DNA reads TGTGCCAGCAGCTACCAGGGCGGGGGTTGGAATGAGCAGTTCTTC. Translating gives CASSYQGGGWNEQFF.

In its sample, this clonotype was seen a few times. This rearrangement joins TRBV19 to TRBJ2-1; either TRBD1 or TRBD2 may supply D (5 bases each). CDR1 and CDR2 (germline): LNHDA, SQIVND (reference sequence). This CDR3 has 14 amino acids. Trimming cost V 9 bases and J 6 bases, with 18 bases left between them. The CDR3 sequence: CASAGTQWGNEQFF. CDR3 sequence (DNA): TGTGCCAGCGCCGGGACCCAATGGGGCAATGAGCAGTTCTTC. The variable domain in full, with the rest retrieved from reference TRBV19 and TRBJ2-1, is DGGITQSPKYLFRKEGQNVTLSCEQNLNHDAMYWYRQDPGQGLRLIYYSQIVNDFQKGDIAEGYSVSREKKESFPLTVTSAQKNPTAFYLCASAGTQWGNEQFFGPGTRLTVL.

In this sample, this clonotype turned up a few times. The chain carries TRBV7-8 and TRBJ2-1; possibly TRBD2 for D (5 bases). Trimming took off 3 bases at V and 2 bases at J, with 14 bases between the two ends. The CDR3 sequence is 16 residues long. The germline V gene has CDR1 SGHVS and CDR2 FQNEAQ. This CDR3 reads CASSFRYGVTYNEQFF. In nucleotides, the CDR3 is TGTGCCAGCAGCTTTAGATACGGGGTGACCTACAATGAGCAGTTCTTC.

The chain has TRBV20-1 and TRBJ2-1; 12 nucleotides line up with TRBD2. Germline V lookup: CDR1 DFQATT, CDR2 SNEGSKA (reference sequence). CDR3 size: 16 residues. V lost 1 base and J lost 2; bases outside the gene matches: 3. For the CDR3, the DNA is TGCAGTGCTAGAGGACTAGCGGGAGCTCCCTACAATGAGCAGTTCTTC. Its protein is CSARGLAGAPYNEQFF.

The rearrangement links TRBV20-1 to TRBJ1-2, with 7 bases fitting TRBD1. The CDR3 is made up of 13 amino acids. V trimming: 3 bases; J trimming: 3 bases; junction bases outside the gene matches: 4. Germline V gene lookup returns CDR1 DFQATT and CDR2 SNEGSKA (reference sequence). In DNA form, the CDR3 reads TGCAGTGCTAGTTCACAGGGGTACTATGGCTACACCTTC. It codes for CSASSQGYYGYTF.

This clonotype has only a few counts. The V call is TRBV11-2, the J call TRBJ2-1; TRBD1 aligns across 9 bases. Per germline, CDR1 SGHAT and CDR2 FQNNGV. CDR3 size: 19 residues. Unmatched junction bases numbered 20, after V lost 5 bases and J lost 6 bases. CDR3 amino acids: CASSAGQGSPRRSRNEQFF. CDR3 nucleotides: TGTGCCAGCAGCGCCGGACAGGGGTCCCCGCGGCGGTCGCGCAATGAGCAGTTCTTC.

In its sample, this clonotype was seen a few times. V is TRBV24-1 and J is TRBJ2-5; D not resolved. The CDR3 extends over 15 amino acids. Trimming took 3 bases from V and 1 from J, leaving 11 bases between them. CDR1 KGHDR and CDR2 SFDVKD come from the germline V gene. The CDR3 bases are TGTGCCACCAGTGATCGGATAAACGGCCAAGAGACCCAGTACTTC. Protein: CATSDRINGQETQYF.